This TCR beta chain originates from a study of cytomegalovirus exposure and HLA in healthy donors (dated by TCRdb to between 2016 and 2019). Study-level background: According to an earlier analysis of 450 to 650 of the donors, some 170 million T cells yielded roughly 110 million unique TCR beta sequences and roughly 280 Gb of sequence data. Roughly 300 gigabases of sequencing data and tens of millions of unique TCR sequences were included in an early release covering 550 to 650 HLA-typed donors. Of the approximately 400 genotyped donors, approximately 82% fell in the genetic ancestry cluster associated with self-reported Caucasian donors. The study was designed to test whether signatures of past pathogen exposure could be identified by cataloging public T cell receptors. The study profiled the T cell repertoires of 500 to 800 subjects by immunosequencing and related them to cytomegalovirus serostatus. Along with the roughly 710-subject first cohort, a separate validation cohort of approximately 110 different subjects was used. The study combined high-throughput TCR immunosequencing, statistical association of individual TCRs with disease status, and machine learning to predict cytomegalovirus infection status. To study patterns of TCR occurrence, a later analysis re-analyzed previously published TCR beta repertoires from around 670 donors and added high-resolution HLA genotyping. In the later analysis, no new phenotypic data were used to find candidate immune exposures; instead, reliance was placed on TCR beta sequences and their occurrence across donors. In an earlier analysis of roughly 580 of the donors, high-throughput TCR beta sequencing was used to judge whether each TCR beta V gene segment behaved as functional or pseudogenic. Alongside the repertoire data, information on donor age, sex, ethnicity and CMV serostatus was compiled. In a later genetic analysis, genome-wide SNP genotypes for about three fifths of the roughly 670 donors were used, and that subset was treated as a discovery cohort. All discovery cohort repertoires had been generated using a single sequencing platform. HLA typing included class I and class II loci at four-digit resolution. The number of typed donors differed by locus: 629-630 for A, B, C, DRB1 and DQB1; 500 to 550 for DQA1; 606 for DPA1; and around 450 for DPB1. Roughly five DR-DQ haplotypes were handled as single units for association and clustering because linkage in the cohort was strong. Among over 350 genotyped donors of the cohort, an average of approximately 240,000 unique TCR beta nucleotide sequences were sequenced per donor, about a sixth of them non-productive. General conclusions and limits of the study: Broadly in line with IMGT annotations, most TCR beta V segments showed up in productive rearrangements about 87% or about 30% of the time in an earlier analysis of around 600 of the donors. In a later analysis, several top co-occurrence clusters were reported to appear linked to parvovirus B19, influenza, CMV and Epstein-Barr virus. Linkage disequilibrium might explain the correlated functional status among segregating V segments, but an unknown experimental factor could not be ruled out. It was suggested by the authors that the approach could potentially be generalized to other disease states and immunological phenotypes. Presence/absence analyses assumed roughly uniform sequencing depth across donors, an assumption that may not hold. A further reported finding was that TCR beta sequences accurately predicted the HLA-A and HLA-B alleles for most subjects in the first cohort. The cohort was sequenced for TCR beta chains only, and without alpha or paired-chain data the features that could be detected were limited. The study gave a list of under 200 TCR beta chains associated with cytomegalovirus. A group of highly shared sequence variants was considered likely to be a technical artifact of the sequencing pipeline. Specific HLA alleles were associated with 16,951 TCR beta sequences at a false discovery rate of 0.05 in a later analysis. A later genetic analysis reported fewer N-insertions in productive TCRs among donors in an Asian-associated ancestry cluster than the roughly 700-donor mean. V-gene and J-gene trimming of TCR beta chains was associated with a missense DCLRE1C variant in a later genetic analysis, and the association was replicated in an independent cohort. Most CMV-associated TCR beta chains appeared to be HLA-restricted in a later analysis, and the HLA associations seemed to be driven largely by CMV exposure. A later analysis found that TCR association rates varied across HLA loci, with DRB1 alleles showing the most associated TCRs and HLA-C alleles the fewest. Assigning TCR associations to individual alleles was difficult when HLA alleles, especially DR and DQ, strongly co-occurred. Approximately 18 rarely observed V segments, including chromosome 9 orphons, were excluded from the earlier analysis of several hundred of the donors because counts were too low. For the cohort, immune exposure information was limited to CMV serostatus. Cytomegalovirus status was reported to be diagnosed by the classifier with high specificity and sensitivity in both the original and validation cohorts. In vitro tests confirmed that a few of the cytomegalovirus-associated TCR beta chains recognize cytomegalovirus antigens. While some public TCRs were present in many individuals, most TCR sequences turned up only very rarely across donors. The 87-base-pair reads could not distinguish some IMGT-functional V segments, including TRBV6-2 and TRBV6-3, so those segments were excluded. Because HLA typing was unavailable for some donors at each locus, only the typed subset was used in association tests. In a later analysis, HLA-associated TCR beta chains showed more clonal expansion and lower generation probabilities than non-associated chains that were equally common.

Remarks on this clone: Its antigen remains undetermined. No quality values exist for individual bases; no much larger clone is one base distant.

In total, 500 to 700 healthy bone marrow donors made up the cohort. At the time of sampling, all cohort members were nominally healthy, though unrecorded immune exposures were likely present. The donor tested CMV seropositive, placing the donor among the 289 seropositive members of the cohort. Every donor gave a peripheral blood sample, and the peripheral blood mononuclear cells from that sample were used for TCR beta sequencing. The Qiagen DNeasy Blood Extraction Kit was used to extract genomic DNA from the blood cell samples. The method behind the library was the immunoSEQ multiplex PCR assay. For the multiplex PCR, a mixture combining 60 forward primers for TCR Vbeta segments and 13 reverse primers for TCR Jbeta segments was used. A multiplex PCR assay on genomic DNA amplified the CDR3 region of rearranged TCR beta genes. The Illumina HiSeq System was used to sequence the amplified TCR beta libraries as 87-base-pair reads. On the authors' methods: Across the 600 to 700 repertoires, a later analysis counted tens of millions of unique TCR beta chains, 8.5 million to 12 million of which were shared by at least two donors. To remove PCR and sequencing errors, raw reads were error-corrected and collapsed into unique sequences using a nearest-neighbor algorithm that merged closely related sequences. Alignment of CDR3 sequences to IMGT reference sequences was used to assign V, D and J gene segments. For a sequence to be retained, a match of at least six nucleotides to both a V gene segment and a J gene segment was required. A rearrangement counted as productive if the CDR3 had no stop codons and remained in frame with V and J, and every other rearrangement counted as non-productive. CDR3 was defined by IMGT convention, running from the second conserved V-encoded cysteine to the conserved J-encoded phenylalanine. Sequences without an unambiguous match to a single V gene segment were excluded from the earlier analysis of about 600 of the donors. In an earlier analysis of 587 of the donors, a V segment was called functional when productive rearrangements were above 56.7%, and segregating when the standard deviation between donors exceeded 5%. A statistical classification framework was developed to diagnose cytomegalovirus status using the catalog of TCR beta chain sequences. In a later analysis, TCR nucleotide sequences were compared against IMGT/GENE-DB human TR gene sequences so that V and J genes could be assigned. In a later analysis, CDR3 sequences and most-parsimonious VDJ recombination scenarios were assigned using the TCRdist pipeline. In a later analysis, each TCR beta chain was defined by its CDR3 amino acid sequence together with its V-gene family, and reads lacking a unique V-gene family were excluded. As a way to deal with suspected cross-contamination and a sequencing artifact, a later analysis dropped 450 to 600 nucleotide sequences that were highly shared and had low generation probability. A later analysis calculated a clonal expansion index for each public chain from normalized within-repertoire ranks of inferred template counts. In a later analysis, generation probabilities were computed with a VDJ recombination model fitted to out-of-frame rearrangements, and the resulting probabilities were checked against IGoR. A later analysis scored TCR-TCR, TCR-HLA and TCR-CMV co-occurrence with hypergeometric tests, applying a repertoire-size bias correction to TCR pairs. To estimate false discovery rates, a later analysis permuted the HLA or CMV assignments 20 times. In a later analysis, co-occurring TCRs were grouped with DBSCAN, and TCRdist sequence similarity was added when clustering was performed within HLA-allele-positive subsets. Repertoires with fewer than 30,000 or more than 120,000 public chains were left out of co-occurrence clustering, as were about five repertoires with anomalous nucleotide sharing. Sourced from immuneACCESS, this table was stored by TCRdb with only in-frame sequences that have V and J called. A share of the clones is absent; for the studies checked, an unresolved V gene accounts for under half, and the remainder has no known explanation. The V and J calls and clone size come from that table; D and trimming were worked out from the DNA. The sample contains approximately 190,000 clones, around 75% of them found a single time. Clones ranked in the top ten supply approximately 6.3% of the sample.

The germline V gene gives CDR1 as ENHRY and CDR2 as SYGVKD. The CDR3, from cysteine to phenylalanine, totals 15 residues. The retained sequence is limited to the CDR3, 45 bases, with the frame set at the first base. Material: PBMCs. The receptor comes from a man aged 40-49 years in good health and CMV-seropositive. Recombination joined TRBV10-3 with TRBJ2-5; 10 bases in between match TRBD1. The end of the DNA aligns better with TRBJ2-7, so the J call may be wrong. The bases are TGTGCCATCAGTGGGAGGGACAGGGGTGGGGACGAGCAGTACTTC. Protein translation: CAISGRDRGGDEQYF.